Included here is one T cell receptor beta chain sequence, with context. No antigen is known for it. No base-level quality is on record; no much larger clone is a single base apart. The CDR3 holds 14 amino acids from the cysteine to the phenylalanine. The only DNA kept is the CDR3, 42 bases in frame from the first base. CDR1 and CDR2, looked up from the germline V gene, are MNHEY and SVGAGI. V is reduced by 5 bases and J by 0 bases, leaving a spacing of 8 bases between them. The meaning of the sample's time point label: 20 to 25 months on ibrutinib. For TCR beta library preparation, roughly 2 micrograms of genomic DNA were extracted from the cryopreserved PBMCs. Longitudinal blood samples from CLL patients on ibrutinib monotherapy were analyzed using high-throughput TCR beta sequencing. Patients were enrolled in a phase 2 open-label single-center ibrutinib monotherapy trial. The data are from a study of cytotoxic CD8 clonotypes in ibrutinib-treated CLL (dated by TCRdb to 2020 to 2022). Concerning the study at large: The cohort included more than 14 treatment-naive and ten to twelve relapsed/refractory patients; 17 to 18 were IGHV unmutated. Cryopreserved peripheral blood mononuclear cells were collected at three points: before therapy, at response, and at either sustained remission or disease progression. All remission and progressive disease samples were collected while patients were still receiving ibrutinib. Samples at response were collected after a median of roughly twelve months of treatment, with a range of roughly 6 to 36 months. Partial responses were observed in 24 patients and complete responses in 2; after a median follow-up of 68 months, remission was maintained in approximately 14 patients and progression was observed in approximately 12. Longitudinal samples were available for about 30% of the roughly 90 trial participants. Samples averaged 255,043 productive templates and 80,000 to 100,000 productive rearrangements.

The goal of deep resolution MiSeq sequencing was a depth between 1 in 1 million and 1 in 200,000 T cells, and coverage averaged 10x per clonotype. The immunoSEQ hsTCRB Kit was used to generate TCR beta libraries. The authors processed their data as follows. Data were analyzed with ImmunoSEQ Data Assistant and ImmunoSEQ Analyzer, with V, D and J genes assigned per IMGT definitions. Clonality, which ranges from 0 to 1, was calculated by subtracting the normalized Shannon entropy of productive rearrangement frequencies from one. Only overrepresented clonotypes making up at least 0.05% of the repertoire of each patient were included in the public clonotype analysis. About a dozen age-matched healthy donor repertoires from immuneACCESS were used as controls for clonality. Sourced from immuneACCESS, this table was stored by TCRdb with only in-frame sequences that have V and J called. A share of the clones is absent; for the studies checked, an unresolved V gene accounts for under half, and the remainder has no known explanation. The V and J calls and clone size come from that table; D and trimming were worked out from the DNA. Within this sample are 70,000 to 80,000 clones, with roughly 83% of them counted one time only. More than 35% of the sample rests with the top ten.

The paper as a whole reports these results and caveats: At baseline, clonality was higher than in age-matched healthy donors and showed a strong correlation with circulating CD8+ T-cell counts. Public clonotypes were rare and either contracted or stayed stable during treatment, and the rise in clonality at ibrutinib response reflected the expansion of private clonotypes. An increase in clonality was observed at ibrutinib response, with clonality remaining stable during sustained remission and falling back toward baseline at progression. Sustained-remission and progressing patients did not have matched sampling times, and lymph node repertoires were not examined.

The chain is assembled from TRBV6-5 and TRBJ1-5; the D gene cannot be named for sure. This TCR came from a human donor with chronic lymphocytic leukemia. The starting material was PBMCs, obtained after 24 months of ibrutinib treatment. At the DNA level, the sequence is TGTGCCAGCAGTGTTCGAAATAGCAATCAGCCCCAGCATTTT. This yields the protein CASSVRNSNQPQHF.